Listed below are T cell receptor beta chains from one sample, sequenced in a study of cytomegalovirus exposure and HLA in healthy donors. Using immunoSEQ multiplex PCR, the repertoire was profiled, and TCRdb retains in-frame clones only, with some absent. The sample data list about 25,000 clones. Sequencing used PBMCs. These receptors were collected from a male donor in good health and CMV-seropositive. CDR3s include the opening cysteine and the closing phenylalanine or tryptophan. The D gene is left open where the match is weak. Clone size appears in some rows only: once, few, many, or a class for an expanded clone.

v_gene: TRBV28
j_gene: TRBJ2-1
abundance: NA
d_gene: NA
CDR3nt: TGTGCCAGCAGTTTTTGGGCAAATGAGCAGTTCTTC
CDR3aa: CASSFWANEQFF

v_gene: TRBV9
j_gene: TRBJ1-5
abundance: NA
d_gene: NA
CDR3nt: TGTGCCAGCAGCGAATCAGGGACTCCCCCCCAGCATTTT
CDR3aa: CASSESGTPPQHF

v_gene: TRBV15
j_gene: TRBJ2-4
abundance: NA
d_gene: TRBD1
CDR3nt: TGTGCCACCAGCAGAGAGACAGGGGGCTCGGACATTCAGTACTTC
CDR3aa: CATSRETGGSDIQYF

v_gene: TRBV27
j_gene: TRBJ1-5
abundance: NA
d_gene: NA
CDR3nt: TGTGCCAGCAGGTCCGGAGGGACGCCGAATCAGCCCCAGCATTTT
CDR3aa: CASRSGGTPNQPQHF

v_gene: TRBV28
j_gene: TRBJ1-2
abundance: NA
d_gene: TRBD1
CDR3nt: TGTGCCAGCGAACGGCCGGGACAGGCCTCTAACTATGGCTACACCTTC
CDR3aa: CASERPGQASNYGYTF

v_gene: TRBV6-1
j_gene: TRBJ2-7
abundance: NA
d_gene: NA
CDR3nt: TGTGCCAGCAGTGAATATTACGAGCAGTACTTC
CDR3aa: CASSEYYEQYF

v_gene: TRBV28
j_gene: TRBJ1-1
abundance: NA
d_gene: TRBD1
CDR3nt: TGTGCCAGCAAAAACCCAGGGGGCAACACTGAAGCTTTCTTT
CDR3aa: CASKNPGGNTEAFF

v_gene: TRBV20-1
j_gene: TRBJ2-1
abundance: NA
d_gene: NA
CDR3nt: TGCAGTGCTGCAGTGGGCCGTGAGCAGTTCTTC
CDR3aa: CSAAVGREQFF

v_gene: TRBV19
j_gene: TRBJ2-5
abundance: NA
d_gene: TRBD1
CDR3nt: TGTGCCAGTAGTATGCCTGACAGGGCTTGGGAGACCCAGTACTTC
CDR3aa: CASSMPDRAWETQYF

v_gene: TRBV27
j_gene: TRBJ2-7
abundance: NA
d_gene: NA
CDR3nt: TGTGCCAGCGGCAGGGGGGATCCCTACGAGCAGTACTTC
CDR3aa: CASGRGDPYEQYF

v_gene: TRBV14
j_gene: TRBJ2-1
abundance: medium-sized
d_gene: NA
CDR3nt: TGTGCCAGCGAAGAAGGGACCTTGCGGGGTGAGCAGTTCTTC
CDR3aa: CASEEGTLRGEQFF

v_gene: TRBV19
j_gene: TRBJ2-7
abundance: NA
d_gene: TRBD1
CDR3nt: TGTGCCAGTAGTACAGGACAGGACCTCTACGAGCAGTACTTC
CDR3aa: CASSTGQDLYEQYF

v_gene: TRBV5-1
j_gene: TRBJ2-7
abundance: hyperexpanded
d_gene: NA
CDR3nt: TGCGCCAGCAGCCTCGCTCATGCGACCTACGAGCAGTACTTC
CDR3aa: CASSLAHATYEQYF

v_gene: TRBV28
j_gene: TRBJ2-7
abundance: NA
d_gene: NA
CDR3nt: TGTGCCAGCAGTTTATCCGAGGGTTTTTCCTACGAGCAGTACTTC
CDR3aa: CASSLSEGFSYEQYF

v_gene: TRBV5-1
j_gene: TRBJ1-1
abundance: NA
d_gene: NA
CDR3nt: TGCGCCAGCAGCCAGAGGAGGGGGGGGGACACTGAAGCTTTCTTT
CDR3aa: CASSQRRGGDTEAFF

v_gene: TRBV7-9
j_gene: TRBJ1-1
abundance: NA
d_gene: NA
CDR3nt: TGTGCCAGCAGCTTTTCAGGGATAGGGCGAGGTACTGAAGCTTTCTTT
CDR3aa: CASSFSGIGRGTEAFF

v_gene: TRBV18
j_gene: TRBJ1-1
abundance: NA
d_gene: NA
CDR3nt: TGTGCCAGCTCCTCGGCGGGGGACACTGAAGCTTTCTTT
CDR3aa: CASSSAGDTEAFF

v_gene: TRBV5-1
j_gene: TRBJ2-7
abundance: NA
d_gene: TRBD2
CDR3nt: TGCGCCAGCAGCCATACGGCGGGAGGGGGGTACGAGCAGTACTTC
CDR3aa: CASSHTAGGGYEQYF

v_gene: TRBV6-5
j_gene: TRBJ2-7
abundance: NA
d_gene: TRBD2
CDR3nt: TGTGCCAGCAGTTACTCGACACCGGGGGGCTCCTACGAGCAGTACTTC
CDR3aa: CASSYSTPGGSYEQYF

v_gene: TRBV30
j_gene: TRBJ1-2
abundance: NA
d_gene: NA
CDR3nt: TGTGCCTGGAGTGGGGGCGCCGTCGGCTACACCTTC
CDR3aa: CAWSGGAVGYTF

v_gene: TRBV27
j_gene: TRBJ2-7
abundance: NA
d_gene: TRBD1
CDR3nt: TGTGCCAGCAGTCATACAGGGGGCCCCACCTACGAGCAGTACTTC
CDR3aa: CASSHTGGPTYEQYF

v_gene: TRBV28
j_gene: TRBJ1-1
abundance: NA
d_gene: NA
CDR3nt: TGTGCCAGCAGTTCGGGGGGCCGCTCGGGGGCTTTCTTT
CDR3aa: CASSSGGRSGAFF

v_gene: TRBV5-4
j_gene: TRBJ2-3
abundance: NA
d_gene: TRBD2
CDR3nt: TGTGCCAGCAGCCGTCGGGAGGGCGTCGCAGATACGCAGTATTTT
CDR3aa: CASSRREGVADTQYF

v_gene: TRBV15
j_gene: TRBJ1-1
abundance: NA
d_gene: NA
CDR3nt: TGTGCCACCAGCAGAGATCTGGGCTTGAACACTGAAGCTTTCTTT
CDR3aa: CATSRDLGLNTEAFF

v_gene: TRBV5-1
j_gene: TRBJ2-7
abundance: NA
d_gene: TRBD1
CDR3nt: TGCGCCAGCAGCTTGGTCCAGTCGACAGGGTACGGCTACGAGCAGTACTTC
CDR3aa: CASSLVQSTGYGYEQYF

v_gene: TRBV7-2
j_gene: TRBJ2-7
abundance: NA
d_gene: NA
CDR3nt: TGTGCCAGCAGCGCCCGGGTCTTCTACGAGCAGTACTTC
CDR3aa: CASSARVFYEQYF

v_gene: TRBV30
j_gene: TRBJ2-3
abundance: NA
d_gene: TRBD2
CDR3nt: TGTGCCTGGAGCGAACATTCAGCGGGAACGATCCCAGATACGCAGTATTTT
CDR3aa: CAWSEHSAGTIPDTQYF

v_gene: TRBV7-3
j_gene: TRBJ1-1
abundance: NA
d_gene: TRBD1
CDR3nt: TGTGCCAGCAGCCCACCACAGGGGGCATGGACTGAAGCTTTCTTT
CDR3aa: CASSPPQGAWTEAFF

v_gene: TRBV29-1
j_gene: TRBJ2-5
abundance: NA
d_gene: TRBD2
CDR3nt: TGCAGCGTGGGGGGACTAGCGGGGCCCGGAGAGACCCAGTACTTC
CDR3aa: CSVGGLAGPGETQYF

v_gene: TRBV5-1
j_gene: TRBJ1-3
abundance: NA
d_gene: TRBD1
CDR3nt: TGCGCCAGCAGCCCAGGACAGGGAACTGGAAACACCATATATTTT
CDR3aa: CASSPGQGTGNTIYF

v_gene: TRBV29-1
j_gene: TRBJ1-2
abundance: NA
d_gene: TRBD1
CDR3nt: TGCAGCGTGGGGACAGGGGGACAAATCGGCTACACCTTC
CDR3aa: CSVGTGGQIGYTF

v_gene: TRBV4-2
j_gene: TRBJ2-2
abundance: NA
d_gene: NA
CDR3nt: TGTGCCAGCAGCCAGGCAGGGTTGAGAGCCGGGGAGCTGTTTTTT
CDR3aa: CASSQAGLRAGELFF

v_gene: TRBV12-5
j_gene: TRBJ2-5
abundance: NA
d_gene: NA
CDR3nt: TGTGCTAGTGGTTTGGAATACGGGACCCAGTACTTC
CDR3aa: CASGLEYGTQYF

v_gene: TRBV5-4
j_gene: TRBJ1-3
abundance: NA
d_gene: NA
CDR3nt: TGTGCCAGCAGCGTTCAGGGGTCTTTAAACACCATATATTTT
CDR3aa: CASSVQGSLNTIYF

v_gene: TRBV18
j_gene: TRBJ2-4
abundance: NA
d_gene: TRBD1
CDR3nt: TGTGCCAGCTCACAGGACAGGGAGTACATTCAGTACTTC
CDR3aa: CASSQDREYIQYF

v_gene: TRBV7-3
j_gene: TRBJ2-3
abundance: NA
d_gene: TRBD2
CDR3nt: TGTGCCAGCAGCAGATTAGCGGGCAGCACAGATACGCAGTATTTT
CDR3aa: CASSRLAGSTDTQYF

v_gene: TRBV4-2
j_gene: TRBJ1-1
abundance: NA
d_gene: NA
CDR3nt: TGTGCCAGCAGCCAAATGGAGGGGCCCACTGAAGATTTCTTT
CDR3aa: CASSQMEGPTEDFF